The source of this T cell receptor (beta chain) is a study of OX40 agonist ivuxolimab in advanced cancers. A note on the overall study: Ivuxolimab was a fully human IgG2 agonistic monoclonal antibody targeting the costimulatory receptor OX40 (CD134). Intravenous ivuxolimab was administered to patients every 2 weeks at six dose levels: 0.01, 0.1, 0.3, 1.5, 3 and 10 mg/kg. The monotherapy dose-escalation portion (N ≈ 57 patients) of the phase I ivuxolimab trial is reported in the paper. Prior anti-PD-1, anti-PD-L1 or anti-CTLA-4 therapy was permitted, and approximately 40% of dose-escalation patients had received checkpoint inhibitors. Peripheral TCRbeta sequencing aimed to test whether ivuxolimab altered TCR sequence diversity and caused clonal T-cell expansion. In the dose-escalation cohort, over 65% of patients were male, and the mean age was approximately 60 years, with a range of roughly 23 to 85. Partial responses were achieved by three dose-escalation patients, of whom one had hepatocellular carcinoma and two had cutaneous melanoma. Among the roughly 52 dose-escalation patients, some 19 had hepatocellular carcinoma, approximately 15 melanoma, 9 renal cell carcinoma and 9 head and neck cancer. Here is what the overall study found, with its caveats: In the 0.1-3.0 mg/kg groups, partial responders were among the patients with the lowest normalized peripheral clonal expansion, particularly in CD8+ T cells. Which antigens the clonally expanded peripheral T cells were specific for was not determined. After ivuxolimab, expanded clones were on average more numerous among CD8+ T cells than among CD4+ T cells. At doses from 0.1 to 3.0 mg/kg, clonal expansion was seen in both CD4+ and CD8+ blood T cells between baseline and week 6. Low levels of normalized T-cell clonal expansion were also seen in some nonresponding patients.

Genomic DNA was extracted from sorted cells for sequencing of the TCRbeta CDR3 region. TCRbeta CDR3 regions were sequenced using the immunoSEQ Assay. The clones in this table, taken by TCRdb from immuneACCESS, are in-frame only. Not every clone is retained; where verified, under half of the shortfall comes from an unresolved V gene, and the cause of the rest is unknown. This sample lists 55,000 to 95,000 clones; about 86% were detected once. The ten largest clones represent more than 2.5% of the sample. This clone was seen just once. Its binding antigen is unknown. No much larger clone is present one base from it, and per-base qualities are unavailable. The trial excluded patients who had a history of autoimmune disease or who were on systemic immunosuppression. Peripheral blood for TCR sequencing was collected from all dose cohorts at baseline, on cycle 4 day 1, and on cycle 7 day 1. The samples were drawn from a first-in-human, open-label, multicenter phase I dose-escalation trial of ivuxolimab. Adults with locally advanced or metastatic melanoma, renal cell carcinoma, hepatocellular carcinoma or head and neck squamous cell carcinoma were enrolled in the trial. CD4+ and CD8+ T cells were sorted separately from peripheral blood before TCR sequencing.

This clonotype originated in an adult with an advanced solid tumor such as melanoma, head and neck, liver or kidney cancer. Specimen: CD4+ or CD8+ T cells sorted from blood, collected in a trial of the OX40 agonist ivuxolimab.

The CDR3 reads CASSGSWGLEQYF. The DNA sequence is as follows: TGTGCCAGTAGTGGTTCTTGGGGGTTGGAGCAGTACTTC. The receptor chain draws on TRBV19 and TRBJ2-7; the D gene is possibly TRBD1 or TRBD2, each agreeing over 5 bases. Trimming takes 5 bases from V and 7 bases from J, and the germline ends sit 15 bases apart. Based on the germline V gene (reference sequence), the CDR1 and CDR2 sequences are LNHDA and SQIVND. From the cysteine up to the phenylalanine, the CDR3 has a length of 13 residues. The retained sequence is limited to the CDR3, 39 bases, with the frame set at the first base.